The 19 T cell receptor beta chains presented below share a single source sample, sequenced in a study of CD8 T cells in Susac syndrome. Random-hexamer reverse transcription was applied to roughly 0.5 to 1 ug RNA. TCRdb called the immunoSEQ multiplex PCR reads again in MiXCR, with one record for every CDR3 protein. Of 90,000 or so distinct CDR3 sequences in the sample, roughly 93% were seen once. The specimen was CD8+ T cells from PBMCs. The source is a human donor in good health.

This chain links TRBV14 with TRBJ2-1; 9 bases are shared with TRBD2. CDR1 and CDR2 from the germline V gene are SGHDN and FVKESK. The CDR3 runs to 14 residues. J lost 6 bases, V lost 2 bases, and 2 bases had no gene match. CDR3 in amino acids: CASSQLAGFNEQFF. The CDR3 DNA reads TGTGCCAGCAGCCAACTAGCGGGATTCAATGAGCAGTTCTTC.

V usage is TRBV29-1 and J usage is TRBJ2-1, with D hard to call. In germline, CDR1 is SQVTM, CDR2 ANQGSEA. V was shortened by 4 bases and J by 0 bases, with 13 bases between the two germline ends. The CDR3 runs 15 residues. CDR3 DNA: TGCAGCGTTGTGAAGTCGGAAAGCTCCTACAATGAGCAGTTCTTC. It translates to CSVVKSESSYNEQFF.

The chain is built from TRBV6-1 and TRBJ1-1; 9 bases align to TRBD1. The germline V gene has CDR1 MNHNS and CDR2 SASEGT. The CDR3 spans 16 residues. The V segment lost 7 bases and the J segment 0 bases; nucleotides outside the gene matches: 9. The CDR3 DNA reads as TGTGCCAGCACCCGTCCCGGGACAGGGCTGAACACTGAAGCTTTCTTT. Amino acids: CASTRPGTGLNTEAFF.

The genes are TRBV7-9 and TRBJ2-5, with 7 bases matching TRBD1. Per the germline V gene, CDR1 is SEHNR and CDR2 is FQNEAQ (reference sequence). J lost 5 bases, V lost 6 bases, and 12 bases had no gene match. This CDR3 spans 15 amino acids. The DNA for the CDR3 is TGTGCCAGCAGGCCCACAGGGGAACATGAGGAGACCCAGTACTTC. This codes for CASRPTGEHEETQYF.

J is TRBJ1-2 and V is TRBV7-8, with 7 bases that match TRBD1. V was pared by 2 bases and J by 3 bases, with 6 bases of the junction left unmatched. CDR3 length: 15 residues. The V gene's germline CDR1 is SGHVS and CDR2 FQNEAQ. The CDR3 loop reads CASSLSRGLDYGYTF. The DNA of the CDR3 is TGTGCCAGCAGCTTATCGAGGGGGCTGGACTATGGCTACACCTTC. The whole variable domain, filled in from reference TRBV7-8 and TRBJ1-2, reads GAGVSQSPRYKVAKRGQDVALRCDPISGHVSLFWYQQALGQGPEFLTYFQNEAQLDKSGLPSDRFFAERPEGSVSTLKIQRTQQEDSAVYLCASSLSRGLDYGYTFGSGTRLTVV.

The rearrangement uses TRBV20-1 and TRBJ2-4, with TRBD2 matching 11 bases. This CDR3 comprises 14 residues. Looked up from germline, CDR1 is DFQATT and CDR2 is SNEGSKA (reference sequence). CDR3 region: CRATSSGGLYIQYF. CDR3 DNA sequence: TGCAGGGCAACCTCTAGCGGGGGGTTGTACATTCAGTACTTC.

The chain employs TRBV3-1 and TRBJ2-5; the D is unclear. This CDR3 has 11 amino acids. Germline CDR1 is LGHDT and CDR2 is YNNKEL (reference sequence). V lost 6 bases and J lost 5, with 7 bases in between. In nucleotides, the CDR3 is TGTGCCAGCAGGTTCGCTGAGACCCAGTACTTC. Translation gives CASRFAETQYF.

This rearrangement joins TRBV7-9 to TRBJ2-5; TRBD1 matches 7 bases. The V gene's germline CDR1 is SEHNR and CDR2 FQNEAQ (reference sequence). The CDR3 spans 12 residues. V lost 10 bases and J lost 5; bases outside the gene matches: 7. The DNA for the CDR3 is TGTGCCATCGACAGGGACGGGGAGACCCAGTACTTC. It translates to CAIDRDGETQYF. Full variable domain (rest looked up from reference TRBV7-9 and TRBJ2-5): DTGVSQNPRHKITKRGQNVTFRCDPISEHNRLYWYRQTLGQGPEFLTYFQNEAQLEKSRLLSDRFSAERPKGSFSTLEIQRTEQGDSAMYLCAIDRDGETQYFGPGTRLLVL.

The CDR3 nucleotides are TGTGCCAGCAGTCTGCAGGGGAGCTCCTACAATGAGCAGTTCTTC. This gives the protein CASSLQGSSYNEQFF. This chain joins TRBV6-5 and TRBJ2-1, with a possible D match to TRBD1 (6 bases). Looked up from germline, CDR1 is MNHEY and CDR2 is SVGAGI. CDR3 length: 15 residues. The V gene lost 5 bases and the J gene lost 0 bases, with 11 bases spanning the gap.

This clonotype was recorded once. The junction departs from germline at one end; a sequencing error may be responsible. This chain joins TRBV25-1 and TRBJ2-7; 7 bases align to TRBD1. Looked up from germline, CDR1 is MGHDK and CDR2 is SYGVNS. CDR3 size: 12 residues. CDR3 DNA sequence: TGTGCCAGCAGGACAGGGACCTACGAGCAGTATTTC. This encodes CASRTGTYEQYF.

The rearrangement links TRBV5-1 to TRBJ1-1, with D uncertain. Germline CDR1 and CDR2: SGHRS and YFSETQ. V was clipped by 0 bases and J by 11 bases, with 8 bases between them. The length of the CDR3 is 11 residues. The CDR3 DNA follows: TGCGCCAGCAGCTTGGCCGATGGGGCTTTCTTT. Translation: CASSLADGAFF.

The chain recombines TRBV29-1 with TRBJ2-7, with TRBD1 identical over 8 bases. In germline, CDR1 is SQVTM, CDR2 ANQGSEA. Losses at the gene ends were 5 bases for V and 3 bases for J; bases not matched to a gene: 6. There are 13 residues in the CDR3. The CDR3 DNA reads as TGCAGCGTTTCAGGGGGCGCGAGCTACGAGCAGTACTTC. Protein sequence: CSVSGGASYEQYF.

V and J are TRBV4-1 and TRBJ1-2, with 7 bases fitting TRBD1. Germline V CDR1 and CDR2: MGHRA, YSYEKL. The CDR3 totals 13 residues. V gave up 3 bases and J gave up 5 bases; unmatched junction bases: 3. CDR3 protein: CASSQGQPYGYTF. DNA for the CDR3: TGCGCCAGCAGCCAGGGACAGCCTTATGGCTACACCTTC.

The chain uses TRBV14 and TRBJ2-2; D is undetermined. The CDR3 loop spans 12 amino acids. Germline-derived CDR1 and CDR2 are SGHDN and FVKESK. Trimming removed 4 bases from V and 6 bases from J, with 6 bases in between. The DNA of the CDR3 is TGTGCCAGCAGCCGTTGGGCCGGGGAGCTGTTTTTT. As protein: CASSRWAGELFF.

This clonotype was seen more than once but under ten times. The gene calls are TRBV11-2 and TRBJ2-7; 11 positions agree with TRBD1. The CDR3 length is 14 residues. J was trimmed by 2 bases and V by 6 bases; bases with no gene match: 3. Per germline, CDR1 SGHAT and CDR2 FQNNGV. The CDR3 nucleotides are TGTGCCAGCAGTTTGGGACAGGGGGCCTACGAGCAGTACTTC. It yields the protein CASSLGQGAYEQYF.

V is TRBV6-5 and J is TRBJ1-2; D gene unclear. V lost 0 bases, J lost 6 bases, and 11 bases lay in between. Per germline, CDR1 MNHEY and CDR2 SVGAGI. CDR3 size: 14 residues. The DNA for the CDR3 is TGTGCCAGCAGTTACTCCATTGTGGGCAATGGCTACACCTTC. Translated: CASSYSIVGNGYTF.

The chain recombines TRBV9 with TRBJ2-7, with D maybe TRBD1 (6 bases). Per the germline V gene, CDR1 is SGDLS and CDR2 is YYNGEE. The CDR3 has 14 residues. The V end was cut by 3 bases, the J end by 5 bases, with 15 bases between. In DNA form, the CDR3 reads TGTGCCAGCAGCGCAGAGGCCAGGGGAAACGAGCAGTACTTC. It translates to CASSAEARGNEQYF.

The chain recombines TRBV4-1 with TRBJ2-5; D may be TRBD1 or TRBD2 (6 bases each). CDR3 length: 13 amino acids. The V and J ends lost 4 bases and 8 bases respectively, with 14 bases between them. Germline CDR1 MGHRA, CDR2 YSYEKL. CDR3 nucleotide sequence: TGCGCCAGCAGCCCCGGGGGCAGGGTAACCCAGTACTTC. Translated: CASSPGGRVTQYF.

The chain combines TRBV4-1 with TRBJ2-2, with D maybe TRBD2 (5 bases). V lost 1 base and J lost 7, with 10 bases in between. Germline-derived CDR1 and CDR2 are MGHRA and YSYEKL. The CDR3 loop spans 14 amino acids. CDR3 in amino acids: CASSQGTAIGELFF. In DNA, the CDR3 is TGCGCCAGCAGCCAAGGGACTGCGATCGGGGAGCTGTTTTTT.